This section outlines one TCR beta chain sequence together with its context. Both 60 Vbeta primers and 13 Jbeta primers went into the PCR. Some clones are missing from TCRdb's copy, which holds only in-frame ones; the method was immunoSEQ multiplex PCR. The sample has approximately 100,000 clones, roughly 71% seen once. The data are from a study of cytomegalovirus exposure and HLA in healthy donors. Study-wide background: Early on, a data release was issued that held 80 million to 90 million unique TCRs from HLA-typed donors.

Although they were nominally healthy when sampled, donors likely had unrecorded immune exposures. V gave up 6 bases and J gave up 4 bases, with 6 bases separating them. Germline CDR1 is DFQATT and CDR2 is SNEGSKA (reference sequence). There are 11 residues in the CDR3. The receptor was derived from a man aged 40-50 years in good health and CMV-seropositive. Material for sequencing was PBMCs. The rearrangement links TRBV20-1 to TRBJ2-2; possible D gene TRBD2, 5 bases. DNA of the CDR3: TGCAGTGCCGAGGGCACCGGGGAGCTGTTTTTT. Protein sequence: CSAEGTGELFF.